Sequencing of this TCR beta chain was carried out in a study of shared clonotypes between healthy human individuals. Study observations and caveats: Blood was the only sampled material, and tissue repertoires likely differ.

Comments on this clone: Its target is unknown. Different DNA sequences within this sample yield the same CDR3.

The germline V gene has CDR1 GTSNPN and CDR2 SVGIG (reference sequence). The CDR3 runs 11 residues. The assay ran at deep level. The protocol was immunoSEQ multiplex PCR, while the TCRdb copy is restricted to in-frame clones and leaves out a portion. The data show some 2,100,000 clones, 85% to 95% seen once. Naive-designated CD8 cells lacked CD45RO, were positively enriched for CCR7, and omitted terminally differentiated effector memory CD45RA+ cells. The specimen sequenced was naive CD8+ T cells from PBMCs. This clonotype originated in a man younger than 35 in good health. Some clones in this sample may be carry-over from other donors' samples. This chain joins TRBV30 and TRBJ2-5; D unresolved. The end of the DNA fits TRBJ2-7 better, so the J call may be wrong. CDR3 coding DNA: TGTGCCTGGAGTCCTTCCTACGAGCAGTACTTC. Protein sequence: CAWSPSYEQYF.